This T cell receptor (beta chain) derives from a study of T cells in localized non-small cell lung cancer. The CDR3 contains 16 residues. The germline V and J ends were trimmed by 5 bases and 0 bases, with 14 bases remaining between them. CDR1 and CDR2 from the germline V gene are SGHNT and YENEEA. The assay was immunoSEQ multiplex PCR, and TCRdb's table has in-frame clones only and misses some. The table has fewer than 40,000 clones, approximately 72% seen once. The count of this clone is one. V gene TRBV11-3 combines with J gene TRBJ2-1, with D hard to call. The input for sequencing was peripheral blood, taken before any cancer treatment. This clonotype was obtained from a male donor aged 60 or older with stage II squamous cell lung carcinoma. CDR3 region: CASSPTNRGSYNEQFF. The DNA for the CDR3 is TGTGCCAGCAGCCCTACCAATAGAGGCTCCTACAATGAGCAGTTCTTC.